This T cell receptor beta chain was sequenced in a study of cytomegalovirus exposure and HLA in healthy donors. Donors showed nominal health when sampled, although they likely had unrecorded immune exposures. The PCR was carried out with 60 Vbeta primers and 13 Jbeta primers. TCRdb keeps only in-frame clones here, not all; method: immunoSEQ multiplex PCR. The sample shows 95,000 to 100,000 clones, about 74% of them seen only once. V dropped 4 bases and J dropped 2; count of bases not matched to a gene: 10. The CDR3 has 17 amino acids. The V gene's germline CDR1 is ENHRY and CDR2 SYGVKD. The J gene is TRBJ2-1, the V gene TRBV10-3; TRBD2 aligns across 8 bases. The sequenced sample was PBMCs. The origin of this receptor is a female donor in good health and CMV-seronegative. The CDR3 sequence is CAISAPQAGATYNEQFF. The CDR3 coding sequence is TGTGCCATCAGTGCCCCCCAAGCGGGGGCCACCTACAATGAGCAGTTCTTC.